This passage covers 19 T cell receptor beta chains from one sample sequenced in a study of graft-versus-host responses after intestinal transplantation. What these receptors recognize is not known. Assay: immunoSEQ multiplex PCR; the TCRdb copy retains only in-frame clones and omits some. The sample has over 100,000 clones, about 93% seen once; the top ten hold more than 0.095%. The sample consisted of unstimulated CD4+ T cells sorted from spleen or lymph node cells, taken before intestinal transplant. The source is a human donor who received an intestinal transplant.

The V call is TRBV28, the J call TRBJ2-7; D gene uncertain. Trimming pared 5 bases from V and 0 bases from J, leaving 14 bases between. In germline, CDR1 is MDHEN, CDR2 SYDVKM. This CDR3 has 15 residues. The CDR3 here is CASSPPRTGSYEQYF. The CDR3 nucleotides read TGTGCCAGCAGTCCACCCCGGACGGGCTCCTACGAGCAGTACTTC.

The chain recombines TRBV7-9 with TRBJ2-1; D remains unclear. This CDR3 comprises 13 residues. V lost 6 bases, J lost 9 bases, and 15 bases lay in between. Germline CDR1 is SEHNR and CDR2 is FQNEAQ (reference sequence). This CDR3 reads CASSSSREGEQFF. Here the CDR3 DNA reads TGTGCCAGCAGTTCTAGTAGGGAAGGTGAGCAGTTCTTC.

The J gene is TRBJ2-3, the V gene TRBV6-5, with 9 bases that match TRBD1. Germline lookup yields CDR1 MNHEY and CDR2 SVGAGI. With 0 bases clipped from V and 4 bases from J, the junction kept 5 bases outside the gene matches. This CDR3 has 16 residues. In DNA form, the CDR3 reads TGTGCCAGCAGTTACTCGGCTGGACAGGGGCCAGATACGCAGTATTTT. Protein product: CASSYSAGQGPDTQYF.

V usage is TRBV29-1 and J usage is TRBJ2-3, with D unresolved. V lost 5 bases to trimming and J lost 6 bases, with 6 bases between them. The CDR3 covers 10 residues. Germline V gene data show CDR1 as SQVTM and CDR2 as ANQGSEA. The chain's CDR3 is CSVRWDTQYF. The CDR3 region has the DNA TGCAGCGTTCGGTGGGATACGCAGTATTTT.

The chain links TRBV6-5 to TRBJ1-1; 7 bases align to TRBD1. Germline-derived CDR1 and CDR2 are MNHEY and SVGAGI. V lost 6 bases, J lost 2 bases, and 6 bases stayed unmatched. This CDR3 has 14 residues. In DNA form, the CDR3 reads TGTGCCAGCAGGGCGGACAGGTCAAACACTGAAGCTTTCTTT. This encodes CASRADRSNTEAFF.

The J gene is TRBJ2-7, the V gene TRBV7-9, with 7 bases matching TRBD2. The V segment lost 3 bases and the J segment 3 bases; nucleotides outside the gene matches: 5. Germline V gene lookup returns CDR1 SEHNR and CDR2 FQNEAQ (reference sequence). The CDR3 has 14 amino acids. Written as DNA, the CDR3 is TGTGCCAGCAGCTTTAAGAGGGAGGGCTACGAGCAGTACTTC. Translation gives CASSFKREGYEQYF.

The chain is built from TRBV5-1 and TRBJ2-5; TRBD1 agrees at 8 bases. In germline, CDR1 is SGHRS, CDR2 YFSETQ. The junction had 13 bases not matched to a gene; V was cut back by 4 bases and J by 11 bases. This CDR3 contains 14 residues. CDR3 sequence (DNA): TGCGCCAGCAGCGATCGGGACAGGCCAGGGGAGCAGTACTTC. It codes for CASSDRDRPGEQYF.

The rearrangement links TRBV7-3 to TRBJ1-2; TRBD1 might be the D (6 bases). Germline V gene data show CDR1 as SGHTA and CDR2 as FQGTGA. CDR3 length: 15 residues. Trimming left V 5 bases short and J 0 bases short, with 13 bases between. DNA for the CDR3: TGTGCCAGCAGCCTCTCGGCAGGGGCTAACTATGGCTACACCTTC. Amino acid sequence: CASSLSAGANYGYTF.

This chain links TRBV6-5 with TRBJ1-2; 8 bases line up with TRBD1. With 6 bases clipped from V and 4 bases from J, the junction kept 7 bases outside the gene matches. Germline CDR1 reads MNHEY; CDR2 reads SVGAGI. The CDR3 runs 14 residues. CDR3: CASRPGQGVYGYTF. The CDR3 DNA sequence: TGTGCCAGCAGACCCGGACAGGGAGTCTATGGCTACACCTTC.

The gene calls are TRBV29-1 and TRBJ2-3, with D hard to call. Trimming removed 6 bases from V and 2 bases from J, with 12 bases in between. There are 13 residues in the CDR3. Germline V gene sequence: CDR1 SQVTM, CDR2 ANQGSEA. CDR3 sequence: CSVPYTHTDTQYF. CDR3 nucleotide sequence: TGCAGCGTCCCTTACACCCACACAGATACGCAGTATTTT.

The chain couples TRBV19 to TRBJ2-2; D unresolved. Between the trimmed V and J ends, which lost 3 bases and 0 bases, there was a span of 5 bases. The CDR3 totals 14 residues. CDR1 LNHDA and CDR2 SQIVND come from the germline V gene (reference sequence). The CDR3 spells CASSMGSNTGELFF. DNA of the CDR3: TGTGCCAGTAGTATGGGGTCGAACACCGGGGAGCTGTTTTTT. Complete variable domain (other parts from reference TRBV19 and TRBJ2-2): DGGITQSPKYLFRKEGQNVTLSCEQNLNHDAMYWYRQDPGQGLRLIYYSQIVNDFQKGDIAEGYSVSREKKESFPLTVTSAQKNPTAFYLCASSMGSNTGELFFGEGSRLTVL.

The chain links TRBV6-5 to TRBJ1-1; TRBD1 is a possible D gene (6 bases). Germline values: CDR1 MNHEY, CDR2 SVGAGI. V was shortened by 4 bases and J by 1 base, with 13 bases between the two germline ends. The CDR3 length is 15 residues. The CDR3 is CASSFIQGWNTEAFF. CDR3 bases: TGTGCCAGCAGTTTCATACAGGGATGGAACACTGAAGCTTTCTTT.

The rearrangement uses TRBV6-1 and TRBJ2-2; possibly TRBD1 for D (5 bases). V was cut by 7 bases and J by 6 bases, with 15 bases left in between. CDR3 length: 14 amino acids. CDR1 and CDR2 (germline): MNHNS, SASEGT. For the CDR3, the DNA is TGTGCCAGCACCAGCGATCCAGGGTCCGGGGAGCTGTTTTTT. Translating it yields CASTSDPGSGELFF.

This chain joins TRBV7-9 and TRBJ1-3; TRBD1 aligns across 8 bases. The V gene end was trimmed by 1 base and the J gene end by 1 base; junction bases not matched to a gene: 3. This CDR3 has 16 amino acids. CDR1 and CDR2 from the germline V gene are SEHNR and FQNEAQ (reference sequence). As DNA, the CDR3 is TGTGCCAGCAGCTTAGTGGGACAGGATTCTGGAAACACCATATATTTT. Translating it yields CASSLVGQDSGNTIYF.

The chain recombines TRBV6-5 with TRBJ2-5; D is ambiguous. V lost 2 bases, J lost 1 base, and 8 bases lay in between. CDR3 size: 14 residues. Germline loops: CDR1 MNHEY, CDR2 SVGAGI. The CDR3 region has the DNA TGTGCCAGCAGTTACAATAGAATCCAAGAGACCCAGTACTTC. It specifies CASSYNRIQETQYF.

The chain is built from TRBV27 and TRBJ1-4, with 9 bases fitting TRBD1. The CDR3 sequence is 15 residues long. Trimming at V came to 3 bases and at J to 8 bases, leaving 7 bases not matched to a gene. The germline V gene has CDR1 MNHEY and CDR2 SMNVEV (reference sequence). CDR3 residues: CASSFPGQGWEKLFF. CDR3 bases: TGTGCCAGCAGTTTTCCGGGACAGGGTTGGGAAAAACTGTTTTTT.

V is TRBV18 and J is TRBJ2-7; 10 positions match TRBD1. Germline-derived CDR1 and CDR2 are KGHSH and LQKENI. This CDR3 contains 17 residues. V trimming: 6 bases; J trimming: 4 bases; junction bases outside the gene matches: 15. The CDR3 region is CASSRTWGTGVDYEQYF. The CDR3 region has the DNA TGTGCCAGCTCCCGAACATGGGGGACAGGGGTGGATTACGAGCAGTACTTC.

The DNA of the CDR3 is TGTGCCAGCAGCCGAGGACCGAGCTCCTACGAGCAGTACTTC. This translates into CASSRGPSSYEQYF. The chain links TRBV6-1 to TRBJ2-7; D not resolved. This CDR3 is 14 amino acids long. Deletions cut 6 bases from V and 0 bases from J, with 12 bases between. Germline CDR1 MNHNS, CDR2 SASEGT.

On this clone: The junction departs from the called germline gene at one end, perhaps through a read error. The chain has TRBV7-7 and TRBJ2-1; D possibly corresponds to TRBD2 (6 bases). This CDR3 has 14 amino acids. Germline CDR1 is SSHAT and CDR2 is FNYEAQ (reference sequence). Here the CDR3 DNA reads TGTGCTAGCAGCCGTAGCGGAGTAGGGAATGAGCAGTTCTTC. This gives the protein CASSRSGVGNEQFF.